Listed below are T cell receptor beta chains from one sample, sequenced in a study of T cells in Graves' hyperthyroidism and ophthalmopathy. TCRdb re-analysed the multiplex PCR reads in MiXCR, keeping a single row per CDR3 protein. The table lists about 500,000 distinct CDR3 sequences, 46% of them singletons. The source material was peripheral blood or thyroid tissue (not recorded which). These receptors all stem from an adult woman with Graves' disease, either hyperthyroidism or ophthalmopathy (not recorded which). Both conserved end residues are part of each CDR3. A D gene is named only where the DNA matches it firmly. Size tells how often a clone was seen (once, few, many) or the class of an expanded clone, and some rows leave it out.

V gene	J gene	D gene	clone size	CDR3 protein	CDR3 DNA
TRBV28	TRBJ1-1	-	-	CASSFSGSLNTEAFF	TGTGCCAGCAGTTTTTCGGGCAGCTTGAACACTGAAGCTTTCTTT
TRBV29-1	TRBJ2-7	TRBD1	-	CSVGTGPVYEQYF	TGCAGCGTTGGGACAGGCCCCGTTTACGAGCAGTACTTC
TRBV7-9	TRBJ1-2	-	few	CASTNQGRHGYTF	TGTGCCAGCACTAACCAGGGGCGACATGGCTACACCTTC
TRBV15	TRBJ1-1	-	-	CATSRGERRAEAFF	TGTGCCACCAGCAGAGGAGAGCGTCGGGCTGAAGCTTTCTTT
TRBV7-9	TRBJ2-7	TRBD2	-	CASSLAQGIAGGRNEQYF	TGTGCCAGCAGCTTAGCCCAGGGAATAGCGGGAGGTAGGAACGAGCAGTACTTC
TRBV7-9	TRBJ1-3	-	few	CASTLGARSGATIYF	TGTGCCAGCACCCTCGGGGCGAGGTCCGGCGCCACCATATATTTT
TRBV20-1	TRBJ1-2	-	few	CSAPSRDTSGDDGYTF	TGCAGTGCTCCTTCCCGGGACACTTCCGGGGACGATGGCTACACCTTC
TRBV20-1	TRBJ1-1	-	-	CSARGLGAGTEAFF	TGCAGTGCTAGGGGCCTCGGGGCTGGAACTGAAGCTTTCTTT
TRBV6-2/TRBV6-3	TRBJ1-2	-	-	CASSQRWEVNYGYTF	TGTGCCAGCAGCCAGCGGTGGGAGGTTAACTATGGCTACACCTTC
TRBV10-3	TRBJ2-7	TRBD1	-	CAIGTVVSYEQYF	TGTGCCATCGGGACAGTCGTCTCCTACGAGCAGTACTTC
TRBV10-3	TRBJ1-1	-	-	CAISARRGNTEAFF	TGTGCCATCAGTGCTAGGAGGGGGAACACTGAAGCTTTCTTT
TRBV25-1	TRBJ1-1	TRBD1	once	CASRDRGQLNTEAFF	TGTGCCAGCAGAGATAGGGGACAGCTGAACACTGAAGCTTTCTTT
TRBV7-9	TRBJ1-6	TRBD1	many	CASSWDRGGGSPLHF	TGTGCCAGCAGCTGGGACAGGGGAGGAGGCTCACCCCTCCACTTT
TRBV20-1	TRBJ2-5	-	-	CSAGRGEDRHPETQYF	TGCAGTGCTGGCCGTGGAGAGGACCGCCATCCAGAGACCCAGTACTTC
TRBV20-1	TRBJ2-5	TRBD2	once	CSAIAGRETQYF	TGCAGTGCTATAGCGGGAAGAGAGACCCAGTACTTC
TRBV20-1	TRBJ1-1	TRBD1	-	CSAAVDRPTGEAFF	TGCAGTGCTGCGGTGGACAGGCCGACAGGTGAAGCTTTCTTT
TRBV4-2	TRBJ1-2	-	-	CASSQDKGQGYTF	TGTGCCAGCAGCCAAGATAAGGGGCAGGGCTACACCTTC
TRBV7-8	TRBJ2-5	TRBD2	-	CASSLGLAGASETQYF	TGTGCCAGCAGCTTAGGGCTAGCGGGAGCGTCGGAGACCCAGTACTTC
TRBV7-6	TRBJ2-2	TRBD2	few	CASSSETSGNFGTGELFF	TGTGCCAGCAGCTCAGAGACTAGCGGGAATTTTGGGACCGGGGAGCTGTTTTTT
TRBV10-3	TRBJ2-2	-	many	CAIQGTGELFF	TGTGCCATCCAGGGCACCGGGGAGCTGTTTTTT
TRBV5-1	TRBJ1-2	TRBD1	few	CASSLGPTRQGNGYTF	TGCGCCAGCAGCTTAGGACCGACTAGACAGGGAAATGGCTACACCTTC
TRBV7-9	TRBJ1-4	-	few	CASSQARTSNEKLFF	TGTGCCAGCAGCCAAGCGCGGACCTCTAATGAAAAACTGTTTTTT
TRBV19	TRBJ1-6	-	many	CASRDTANSPLHF	TGTGCCAGCAGGGACACGGCCAATTCACCCCTCCACTTT
TRBV12-3/TRBV12-4	TRBJ1-4	TRBD1	-	CASSLDRGPYGKLFF	TGTGCCAGCAGTTTGGACAGGGGACCGTACGGAAAACTGTTTTTT
TRBV2	TRBJ1-2	-	-	CASRAQGYGYTF	TGTGCCAGCAGGGCACAGGGATATGGCTACACCTTC
TRBV29-1	TRBJ1-2	-	-	CSVEDIGGSGYTF	TGCAGCGTTGAAGACATCGGTGGGAGTGGCTACACCTTC
TRBV7-9	TRBJ1-4	TRBD1	few	CASSPLDRVGEKLFF	TGTGCCAGCAGCCCCCTCGACAGGGTGGGCGAAAAACTGTTTTTT
TRBV12-3/TRBV12-4	TRBJ1-2	-	many	CASSLRDGYGYTF	TGTGCCAGCAGTTTAAGGGATGGCTATGGCTACACCTTC
TRBV20-1	TRBJ1-6	-	few	CSARVGRFESPLHF	TGCAGTGCTAGAGTCGGCAGGTTCGAATCACCCCTCCACTTT
TRBV10-1	TRBJ2-7	-	-	CASKPGTVYEQYF	TGCGCCAGCAAGCCGGGAACAGTGTACGAGCAGTACTTC
TRBV6-1	TRBJ1-5	-	-	CASSFAGAGYSNQPQHF	TGTGCCAGCAGCTTCGCTGGGGCGGGGTATAGCAATCAGCCCCAGCATTTT
TRBV12-3/TRBV12-4	TRBJ1-3	TRBD1	many	CASTKTGEFSGNTIYF	TGTGCCAGCACCAAGACAGGGGAGTTCTCTGGAAACACCATATATTTT
TRBV6-1	TRBJ1-5	TRBD1	few	CASSLEGTGGYNQPQHF	TGTGCCAGCAGCTTAGAAGGGACAGGGGGTTACAATCAGCCCCAGCATTTT
TRBV10-1	TRBJ1-1	TRBD1	-	CASRPTGTNTEASF	TGCGCCAGCAGACCGACAGGGACTAACACTGAAGCTTCCTTT
TRBV5-5	TRBJ2-5	-	many	CATKGWGQETQYF	TGTGCCACCAAGGGGTGGGGGCAAGAGACCCAGTACTTC
TRBV4-2	TRBJ2-2	-	-	CTSSQGDLHTGELFF	TGTACCAGCAGCCAAGGGGACCTCCACACCGGGGAGCTGTTTTTT
TRBV7-2	TRBJ2-5	-	-	CASSPHRNQPQYF	TGTGCCAGCAGCCCCCACAGAAATCAGCCCCAGTACTTC
TRBV2	TRBJ2-7	-	-	CASKSTGPSDEQYF	TGTGCCAGCAAATCGACAGGCCCCTCTGACGAGCAGTACTTC
TRBV29-1	TRBJ2-7	-	many	CSAELGYEQYF	TGCAGCGCCGAACTAGGATACGAGCAGTACTTC
TRBV5-1	TRBJ2-5	TRBD1	-	CASSQWTGIETQYF	TGCGCCAGCAGCCAATGGACAGGGATCGAGACCCAGTACTTC
TRBV29-1	TRBJ2-7	-	-	CSVEFIQGYEQYF	TGCAGCGTTGAATTTATACAGGGCTACGAGCAGTACTTC
TRBV29-1	TRBJ2-7	-	many	CSVPSGSNEQYF	TGCAGCGTTCCTTCGGGGAGCAACGAGCAGTACTTC
TRBV29-1	TRBJ2-5	-	-	CSVEGGTVYEQKETQYF	TGCAGCGTTGAAGGGGGAACAGTGTACGAGCAAAAAGAGACCCAGTACTTC
TRBV29-1	TRBJ2-5	TRBD1	few	CSVAATGFQETQYF	TGCAGCGTCGCGGCGACAGGGTTCCAAGAGACCCAGTACTTC
TRBV20-1	TRBJ2-5	TRBD2	-	CSARGPLAGQETQYF	TGCAGTGCTAGAGGACCACTAGCGGGACAAGAGACCCAGTACTTC
TRBV10-3	TRBJ2-7	-	-	CAISEMGSGDEQYF	TGTGCCATCAGTGAGATGGGCTCGGGCGACGAGCAGTACTTC
TRBV20-1	TRBJ2-5	-	-	CSAREWGSRETQYF	TGCAGTGCGAGGGAATGGGGGTCCCGGGAGACCCAGTACTTC
TRBV5-1	TRBJ1-2	-	many	CASSLLGYYGYTF	TGCGCCAGCAGCTTGTTAGGGTACTATGGCTACACCTTC
TRBV6-1	TRBJ1-4	-	once	CASSEWGAANEKLFF	TGTGCCAGCAGTGAATGGGGCGCGGCTAATGAAAAACTGTTTTTT
TRBV9	TRBJ1-5	-	-	CASSRDGTDQPQHF	TGTGCCAGCAGTCGGGACGGCACAGATCAGCCCCAGCATTTT
TRBV19	TRBJ2-6	-	many	CASSIGGAGANVLTF	TGTGCCAGTAGTATTGGAGGGGCTGGGGCCAACGTCCTGACTTTC
TRBV10-3	TRBJ2-5	-	-	CAISEGGRGETQYF	TGTGCCATCAGTGAGGGTGGTAGGGGAGAGACCCAGTACTTC
TRBV7-3	TRBJ2-7	TRBD2	many	CASSLTSAGDAEQYF	TGTGCCAGCAGCTTAACTTCAGCGGGAGATGCCGAGCAGTACTTC
TRBV2	TRBJ1-2	-	few	CASTGPGYYGYTF	TGTGCCAGCACTGGGCCCGGATACTATGGCTACACCTTC
TRBV2	TRBJ1-1	TRBD1	-	CASERTGPEAFF	TGTGCCAGCGAGAGGACAGGGCCGGAAGCTTTCTTT